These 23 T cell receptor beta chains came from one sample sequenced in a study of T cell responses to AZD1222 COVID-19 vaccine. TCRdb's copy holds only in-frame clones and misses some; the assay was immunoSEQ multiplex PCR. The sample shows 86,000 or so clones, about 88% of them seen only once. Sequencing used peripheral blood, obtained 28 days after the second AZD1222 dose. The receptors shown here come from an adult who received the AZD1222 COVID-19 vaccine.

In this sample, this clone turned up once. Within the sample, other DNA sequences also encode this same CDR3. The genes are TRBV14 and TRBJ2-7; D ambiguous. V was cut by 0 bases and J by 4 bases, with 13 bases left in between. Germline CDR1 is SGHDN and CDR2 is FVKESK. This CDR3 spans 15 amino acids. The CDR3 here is CASSQDDYRGYEQYF. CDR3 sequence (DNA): TGTGCCAGCAGCCAAGATGATTACCGCGGTTACGAGCAGTACTTC.

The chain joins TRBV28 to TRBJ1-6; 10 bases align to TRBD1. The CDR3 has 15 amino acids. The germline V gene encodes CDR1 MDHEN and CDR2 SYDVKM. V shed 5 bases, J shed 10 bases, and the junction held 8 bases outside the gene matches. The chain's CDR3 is CASSLGQGVQSPLHF. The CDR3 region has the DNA TGTGCCAGCAGTCTCGGACAGGGGGTTCAGTCACCCCTCCACTTT.

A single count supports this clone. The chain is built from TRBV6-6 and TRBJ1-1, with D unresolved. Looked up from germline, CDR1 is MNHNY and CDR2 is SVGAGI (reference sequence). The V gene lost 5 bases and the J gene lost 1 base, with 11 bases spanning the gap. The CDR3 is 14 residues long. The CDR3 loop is CASSPLERNTEAFF. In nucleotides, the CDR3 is TGTGCCAGCAGTCCATTAGAGAGGAACACTGAAGCTTTCTTT.

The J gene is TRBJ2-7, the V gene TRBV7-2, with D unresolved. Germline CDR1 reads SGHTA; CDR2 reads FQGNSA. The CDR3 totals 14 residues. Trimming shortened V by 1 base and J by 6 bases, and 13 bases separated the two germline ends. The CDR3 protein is CASSLVGETFEQYF. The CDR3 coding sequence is TGTGCCAGCAGCTTAGTTGGGGAAACGTTCGAGCAGTACTTC. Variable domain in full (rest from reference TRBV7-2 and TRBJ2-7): GAGVSQSPSNKVTEKGKDVELRCDPISGHTALYWYRQSLGQGLEFLIYFQGNSAPDKSGLPSDRFSAERTGGSVSTLTIQRTQQEDSAVYLCASSLVGETFEQYFGPGTRLTVT.

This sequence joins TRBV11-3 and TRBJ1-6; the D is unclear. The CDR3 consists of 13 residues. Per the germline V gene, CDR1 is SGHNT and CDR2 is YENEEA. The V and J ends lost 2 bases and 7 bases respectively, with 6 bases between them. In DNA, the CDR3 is TGTGCCAGCAGCTTAACCACAAATTCACCCCTCCACTTT. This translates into CASSLTTNSPLHF.

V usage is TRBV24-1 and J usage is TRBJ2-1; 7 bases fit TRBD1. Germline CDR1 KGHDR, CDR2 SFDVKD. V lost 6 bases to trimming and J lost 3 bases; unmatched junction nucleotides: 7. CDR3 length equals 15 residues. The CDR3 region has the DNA TGTGCCACCAGTTCCTCCGGGACAGTCTACAATGAGCAGTTCTTC. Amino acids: CATSSSGTVYNEQFF.

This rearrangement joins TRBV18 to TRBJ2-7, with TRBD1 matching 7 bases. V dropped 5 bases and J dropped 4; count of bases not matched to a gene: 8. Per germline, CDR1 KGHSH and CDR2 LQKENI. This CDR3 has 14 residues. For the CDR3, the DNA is TGTGCCAGCTCAGACAGGGTTAGTATGTACGAGCAGTACTTC. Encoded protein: CASSDRVSMYEQYF.

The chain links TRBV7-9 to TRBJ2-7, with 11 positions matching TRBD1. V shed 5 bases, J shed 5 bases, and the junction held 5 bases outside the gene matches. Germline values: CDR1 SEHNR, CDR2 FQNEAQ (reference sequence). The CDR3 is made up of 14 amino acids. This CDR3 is CASSRRDRGNEQYF. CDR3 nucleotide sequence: TGTGCCAGCAGCCGACGGGACAGGGGGAACGAGCAGTACTTC.

The CDR3 loop reads CASSPDRKDTQYF. CDR3 DNA: TGCGCCAGCAGCCCTGACAGGAAAGATACGCAGTATTTT. This chain joins TRBV4-1 and TRBJ2-3; tentative D call: TRBD1 (6 bases). Germline loops: CDR1 MGHRA, CDR2 YSYEKL. The CDR3 contains 13 residues. V was clipped by 4 bases and J by 5 bases, with 10 bases between them.

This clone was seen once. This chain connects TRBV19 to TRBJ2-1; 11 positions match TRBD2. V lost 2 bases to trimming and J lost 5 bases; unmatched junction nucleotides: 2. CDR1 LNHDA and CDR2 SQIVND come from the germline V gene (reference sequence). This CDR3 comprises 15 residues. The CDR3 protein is CASSILAGGDNEQFF. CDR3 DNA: TGTGCCAGTAGTATACTAGCGGGAGGAGACAATGAGCAGTTCTTC.

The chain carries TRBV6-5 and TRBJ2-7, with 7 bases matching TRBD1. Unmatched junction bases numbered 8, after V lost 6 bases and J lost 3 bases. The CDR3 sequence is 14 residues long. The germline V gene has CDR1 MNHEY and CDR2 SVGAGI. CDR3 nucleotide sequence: TGTGCCAGCAGCCGGGACAGCCAAATCTACGAGCAGTACTTC. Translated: CASSRDSQIYEQYF.

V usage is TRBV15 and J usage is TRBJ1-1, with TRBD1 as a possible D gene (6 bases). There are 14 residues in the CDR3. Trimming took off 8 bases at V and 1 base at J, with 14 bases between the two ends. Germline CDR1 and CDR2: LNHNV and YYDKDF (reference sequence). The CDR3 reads CATGGAGWNTEAFF. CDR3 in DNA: TGTGCCACCGGGGGGGCGGGTTGGAACACTGAAGCTTTCTTT.

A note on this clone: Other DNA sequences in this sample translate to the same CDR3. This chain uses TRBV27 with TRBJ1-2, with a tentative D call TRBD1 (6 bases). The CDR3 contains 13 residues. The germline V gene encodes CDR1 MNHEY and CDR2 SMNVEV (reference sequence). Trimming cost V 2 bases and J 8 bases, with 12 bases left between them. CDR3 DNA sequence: TGTGCCAGCAGTTTAGCCGGGGGCCGAGGCTACACCTTC. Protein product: CASSLAGGRGYTF.

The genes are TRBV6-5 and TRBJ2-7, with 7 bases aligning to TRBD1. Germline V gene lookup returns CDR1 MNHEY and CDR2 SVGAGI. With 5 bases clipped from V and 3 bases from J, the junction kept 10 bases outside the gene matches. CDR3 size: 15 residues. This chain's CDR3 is CASSLPGTVNYEQYF. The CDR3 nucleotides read TGTGCCAGCAGTCTTCCCGGGACAGTGAACTACGAGCAGTACTTC.

CDR3: CSVEHSWNTEAFF. CDR3 coding DNA: TGCAGCGTTGAACATTCGTGGAACACTGAAGCTTTCTTT. The rearrangement uses TRBV29-1 and TRBJ1-1; D gene uncertain. CDR1 and CDR2 from the germline V gene are SQVTM and ANQGSEA. V lost 2 bases and J lost 1, with 8 bases in between. The CDR3 length is 13 residues.

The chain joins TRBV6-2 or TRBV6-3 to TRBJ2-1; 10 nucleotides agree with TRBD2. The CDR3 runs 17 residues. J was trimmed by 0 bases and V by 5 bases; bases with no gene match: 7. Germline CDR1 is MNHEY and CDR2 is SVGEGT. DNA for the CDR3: TGTGCCAGCAGTAAATCCCCTAGCGGGAGCTCCTACAATGAGCAGTTCTTC. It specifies CASSKSPSGSSYNEQFF.

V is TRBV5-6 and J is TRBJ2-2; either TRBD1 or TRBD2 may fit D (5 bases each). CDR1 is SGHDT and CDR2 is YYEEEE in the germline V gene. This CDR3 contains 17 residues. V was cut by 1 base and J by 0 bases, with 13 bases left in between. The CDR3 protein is CASSLWGKSTNTGELFF. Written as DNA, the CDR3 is TGTGCCAGCAGCTTGTGGGGGAAGTCAACGAACACCGGGGAGCTGTTTTTT.

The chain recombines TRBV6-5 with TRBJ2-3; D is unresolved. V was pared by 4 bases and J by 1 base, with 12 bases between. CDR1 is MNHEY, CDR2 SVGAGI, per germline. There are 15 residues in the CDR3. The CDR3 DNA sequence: TGTGCCAGCAGTTCAATCACGAGACGCACAGATACGCAGTATTTT. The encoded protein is CASSSITRRTDTQYF.

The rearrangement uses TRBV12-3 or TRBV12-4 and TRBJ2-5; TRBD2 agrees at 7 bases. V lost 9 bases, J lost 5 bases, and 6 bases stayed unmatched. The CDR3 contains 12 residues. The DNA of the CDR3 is TGTGCCAGTTCGACGGGGGGTGAGACCCAGTACTTC. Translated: CASSTGGETQYF.

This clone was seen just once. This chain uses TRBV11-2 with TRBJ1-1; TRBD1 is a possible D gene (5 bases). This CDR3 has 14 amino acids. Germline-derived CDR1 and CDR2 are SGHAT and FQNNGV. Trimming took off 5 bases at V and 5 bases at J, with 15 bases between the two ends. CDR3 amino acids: CASSQLGGGTEAFF. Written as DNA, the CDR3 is TGTGCCAGCAGCCAATTGGGGGGTGGGACTGAAGCTTTCTTT.

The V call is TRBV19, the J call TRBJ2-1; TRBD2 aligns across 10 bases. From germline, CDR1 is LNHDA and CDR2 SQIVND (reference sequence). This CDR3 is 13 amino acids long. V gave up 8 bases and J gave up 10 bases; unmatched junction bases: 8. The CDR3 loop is CASWASGRGEQFF. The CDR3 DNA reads TGTGCCAGTTGGGCTAGCGGGAGAGGGGAGCAGTTCTTC.

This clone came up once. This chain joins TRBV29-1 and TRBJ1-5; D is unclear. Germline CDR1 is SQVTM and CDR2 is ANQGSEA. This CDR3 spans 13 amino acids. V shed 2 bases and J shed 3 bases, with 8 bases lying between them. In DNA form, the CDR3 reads TGCAGCGTTGAACTGGGCAACAATCAGCCCCAGCATTTT. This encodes CSVELGNNQPQHF.

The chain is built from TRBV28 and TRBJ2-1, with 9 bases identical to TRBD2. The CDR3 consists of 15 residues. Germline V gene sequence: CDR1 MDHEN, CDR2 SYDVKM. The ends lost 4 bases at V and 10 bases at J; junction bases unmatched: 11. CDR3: CASSYGVAGVWEQFF. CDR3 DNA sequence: TGTGCCAGCAGTTATGGTGTAGCGGGAGTGTGGGAGCAGTTCTTC.